The source of this TCR beta chain is a study of blood T cell repertoires in COVID-19. Categorization into cohorts depended on clinical history that participants reported. Symptom resolution, clearance, or two negative PCRs marked donors in Cohort 3 as recovered. Authors' analysis steps: Researchers report that nucleated cell counts were estimated from reference gene primer amplification. Here immunoSEQ multiplex PCR was the method, and the copy in TCRdb shows in-frame clones only, minus some. V and J calls and clone size follow that table, whereas D and trimming were derived from the DNA. The sample yields about 250,000 clones, 80% to 90% seen once. The sequence was collected from a woman under 30 who had recovered from COVID-19. Sequenced sample: PBMCs or T cells enriched from blood (not recorded which).

The CDR3 loop is CASRLTGFGGELFF. CDR3 DNA sequence: TGTGCCAGCAGGCTTACAGGGTTTGGAGGGGAGCTGTTTTTT. The chain employs TRBV7-2 and TRBJ2-2, with a tentative D call TRBD1 (6 bases). V shed 6 bases and J shed 8 bases, with 16 bases lying between them. CDR3 length equals 14 residues. From germline, CDR1 is SGHTA and CDR2 FQGNSA. The whole variable domain, remainder taken from reference TRBV7-2 and TRBJ2-2, is GAGVSQSPSNKVTEKGKDVELRCDPISGHTALYWYRQSLGQGLEFLIYFQGNSAPDKSGLPSDRFSAERTGGSVSTLTIQRTQQEDSAVYLCASRLTGFGGELFFGEGSRLTVL.